This is a list of T cell receptor beta chains from one sample in a study of cytomegalovirus exposure and HLA in healthy donors. Using immunoSEQ multiplex PCR, the repertoire was profiled, and TCRdb retains in-frame clones only, with some absent. Altogether around 200,000 clones are present, roughly 80% being singletons, with the ten largest covering around 2.7%. Sequencing was carried out using PBMCs. The receptors were gathered from a woman aged 35 to 49 in good health and CMV-seronegative. Each CDR3 is given with its conserved first and last residue. The order of the fields is D gene, J gene, V gene, clone size, CDR3 protein, CDR3 DNA. D genes are given only for firm matches. The listing skips clone size in some rows; elsewhere it reads once, few, many or a size class.

D: NA; J: TRBJ1-1; V: TRBV5-8; size: NA; CDR3: CASSFTLNTEAFF; DNA: TGTGCCAGCAGTTTTACATTGAACACTGAAGCTTTCTTT
D: NA; J: TRBJ1-4; V: TRBV4-1; size: few; CDR3: CASSQDAGTNYEKLFF; DNA: TGCGCCAGCAGCCAAGACGCCGGGACAAATTATGAAAAACTGTTTTTT
D: NA; J: TRBJ2-2; V: TRBV18; size: NA; CDR3: CASSPQGGNTGELFF; DNA: TGTGCCAGCTCACCACAAGGGGGTAACACCGGGGAGCTGTTTTTT
D: TRBD1; J: TRBJ2-2; V: TRBV6-4; size: once; CDR3: CASSRDRGTGELFF; DNA: TGTGCCAGCAGCCGGGACAGGGGGACCGGGGAGCTGTTTTTT
D: NA; J: TRBJ2-5; V: TRBV4-1; size: NA; CDR3: CASSLGLQETQYF; DNA: TGCGCCAGCAGCCTCGGGTTGCAAGAGACCCAGTACTTC
D: NA; J: TRBJ2-7; V: TRBV25-1; size: NA; CDR3: CARGRRPASFTYEQYF; DNA: TGTGCCAGGGGGCGTCGGCCAGCAAGTTTCACCTACGAGCAGTACTTC
D: TRBD1; J: TRBJ2-7; V: TRBV5-1; size: NA; CDR3: CASSLGGQGFYEQYF; DNA: TGCGCCAGCAGCTTGGGGGGACAGGGTTTCTACGAGCAGTACTTC
D: TRBD2; J: TRBJ2-3; V: TRBV28; size: NA; CDR3: CASSTLVSGTSGRANQYF; DNA: TGTGCCAGCAGCACACTCGTTTCCGGGACTAGCGGGAGGGCTAATCAGTATTTT
D: TRBD1; J: TRBJ2-7; V: TRBV5-1; size: NA; CDR3: CASSLTTGFPYEQYF; DNA: TGCGCCAGCAGCTTAACGACAGGGTTCCCCTACGAGCAGTACTTC
D: NA; J: TRBJ2-7; V: TRBV4-2; size: NA; CDR3: CASSQAGYEQYF; DNA: TGTGCCAGCAGCCAAGCCGGCTACGAGCAGTACTTC
D: NA; J: TRBJ2-3; V: TRBV18; size: once; CDR3: CASSPYRGTDTQYF; DNA: TGTGCCAGCTCACCGTACAGGGGCACAGATACGCAGTATTTT
D: NA; J: TRBJ1-4; V: TRBV5-1; size: NA; CDR3: CASSPGRLQGPYEKLFF; DNA: TGCGCCAGCAGCCCCGGACGACTACAGGGTCCGTATGAAAAACTGTTTTTT
D: TRBD1; J: TRBJ1-4; V: TRBV11-2; size: NA; CDR3: CASSKGGTGATNEKLFF; DNA: TGTGCCAGCAGCAAGGGGGGGACAGGGGCTACTAATGAAAAACTGTTTTTT
D: TRBD2; J: TRBJ2-7; V: TRBV5-4; size: NA; CDR3: CASSTGTSGRSGEQYF; DNA: TGTGCCAGCAGCACCGGGACTAGCGGGAGGTCTGGCGAGCAGTACTTC
D: NA; J: TRBJ1-4; V: TRBV28; size: NA; CDR3: CASSFGGANEKLFF; DNA: TGTGCCAGCAGTTTCGGGGGAGCTAATGAAAAACTGTTTTTT
D: NA; J: TRBJ1-5; V: TRBV30; size: NA; CDR3: CAWSSDGFNQPQHF; DNA: TGTGCCTGGAGTAGCGACGGATTCAATCAGCCCCAGCATTTT
D: NA; J: TRBJ2-1; V: TRBV6-1; size: NA; CDR3: CASSIRDFSYNEQFF; DNA: TGTGCCAGCAGTATCCGGGACTTCTCCTACAATGAGCAGTTCTTC
D: NA; J: TRBJ2-3; V: TRBV11-2; size: NA; CDR3: CASSSNTGYTDTQYF; DNA: TGTGCCAGCAGCTCCAATACAGGATACACAGATACGCAGTATTTT
D: TRBD1; J: TRBJ2-7; V: TRBV7-2; size: once; CDR3: CASSRDRVQEQYF; DNA: TGTGCCAGCTCCCGGGACAGGGTACAGGAGCAGTACTTC
D: NA; J: TRBJ2-7; V: TRBV29-1; size: NA; CDR3: CSVVIGYEQYF; DNA: TGCAGCGTTGTGATTGGTTACGAGCAGTACTTC
D: TRBD2; J: TRBJ2-3; V: TRBV5-1; size: NA; CDR3: CASSPRTSGATDTQYF; DNA: TGCGCCAGCAGCCCCCGGACTAGCGGAGCCACAGATACGCAGTATTTT
D: NA; J: TRBJ1-1; V: TRBV7-8; size: NA; CDR3: CASSNRGLEAFF; DNA: TGTGCCAGCAGCAACCGGGGACTTGAAGCTTTCTTT
D: TRBD1; J: TRBJ2-7; V: TRBV27; size: NA; CDR3: CASSLSGQGAWYEQYF; DNA: TGTGCCAGCAGTTTATCGGGACAGGGGGCCTGGTACGAGCAGTACTTC
D: TRBD1; J: TRBJ1-2; V: TRBV30; size: NA; CDR3: CASGQGGYGYTF; DNA: TGTGCCAGCGGACAGGGCGGCTATGGCTACACCTTC
D: TRBD2; J: TRBJ2-7; V: TRBV7-9; size: NA; CDR3: CASSLGSGASYEQYF; DNA: TGTGCCAGCAGCTTAGGTAGCGGGGCCTCCTACGAGCAGTACTTC
D: NA; J: TRBJ1-5; V: TRBV19; size: NA; CDR3: CASSLQDTGNQPQHF; DNA: TGTGCCAGTAGTCTCCAAGACACCGGCAATCAGCCCCAGCATTTT
D: NA; J: TRBJ1-1; V: TRBV7-9; size: NA; CDR3: CASSLSQTGAFF; DNA: TGTGCCAGCAGCTTGAGCCAAACAGGAGCTTTCTTT
D: TRBD2; J: TRBJ2-3; V: TRBV29-1; size: once; CDR3: CSVTLAGDGDTQYF; DNA: TGCAGCGTTACCTTAGCGGGAGATGGAGATACGCAGTATTTT
D: NA; J: TRBJ2-2; V: TRBV5-4; size: NA; CDR3: CASSLRGAGELFF; DNA: TGTGCCAGCAGCTTACGGGGAGCCGGGGAGCTGTTTTTT
D: NA; J: TRBJ1-3; V: TRBV14; size: NA; CDR3: CASSLSGANTIYF; DNA: TGTGCCAGCAGCCTGTCAGGGGCAAACACCATATATTTT
D: NA; J: TRBJ2-7; V: TRBV7-9; size: NA; CDR3: CASSSRDYEQYF; DNA: TGTGCCAGCAGCTCCAGGGACTACGAGCAGTACTTC
D: NA; J: TRBJ2-7; V: TRBV7-3; size: NA; CDR3: CASSSKASYEQYF; DNA: TGTGCCAGCAGTTCTAAAGCCTCCTACGAGCAGTACTTC
D: TRBD2; J: TRBJ2-3; V: TRBV4-1; size: NA; CDR3: CASSFLGLAGDTQYF; DNA: TGCGCCAGCAGCTTTTTGGGACTAGCGGGAGATACGCAGTATTTT
D: NA; J: TRBJ1-1; V: TRBV28; size: NA; CDR3: CASSHAGPGDDGRTEAFF; DNA: TGTGCCAGCAGTCATGCCGGACCAGGGGACGACGGGCGGACTGAAGCTTTCTTT
D: TRBD2; J: TRBJ2-2; V: TRBV18; size: once; CDR3: CASSPQFIAGGLAGELFF; DNA: TGTGCCAGCTCACCACAGTTCATCGCGGGAGGGCTTGCCGGGGAGCTGTTTTTT
D: TRBD1; J: TRBJ1-1; V: TRBV28; size: NA; CDR3: CASSPSGQGALFGNEAFF; DNA: TGTGCCAGCAGTCCATCGGGACAGGGGGCCCTATTTGGCAATGAAGCTTTCTTT
D: NA; J: TRBJ2-1; V: TRBV5-1; size: NA; CDR3: CASSLAGGKTYNEQFF; DNA: TGCGCCAGCAGCTTGGCAGGCGGGAAGACCTACAATGAGCAGTTCTTC
D: TRBD1; J: TRBJ2-1; V: TRBV6-6; size: NA; CDR3: CASNFGTGGYNEQFF; DNA: TGTGCCAGCAACTTCGGGACAGGGGGTTACAATGAGCAGTTCTTC
D: NA; J: TRBJ1-6; V: TRBV30; size: NA; CDR3: CAWSGPRTDYNSPLHF; DNA: TGTGCCTGGAGTGGTCCTAGGACAGATTATAATTCACCCCTCCACTTT
D: NA; J: TRBJ1-2; V: TRBV27; size: NA; CDR3: CASSLMAGREGGYTF; DNA: TGTGCCAGCAGTTTAATGGCAGGGAGGGAGGGTGGCTACACCTTC
D: NA; J: TRBJ2-5; V: TRBV15; size: NA; CDR3: CATSLGQRETQYF; DNA: TGTGCCACCAGTCTAGGACAGCGAGAGACCCAGTACTTC
D: NA; J: TRBJ1-4; V: TRBV6-6; size: once; CDR3: CASSYEGQSNEKLFF; DNA: TGTGCCAGCAGTTACGAAGGACAGTCGAATGAAAAACTGTTTTTT
D: NA; J: TRBJ1-5; V: TRBV2; size: NA; CDR3: CASSDRGSRSGQPQHF; DNA: TGTGCCAGCAGTGATCGGGGGAGTCGCTCAGGTCAGCCCCAGCATTTT
D: NA; J: TRBJ1-1; V: TRBV2; size: few; CDR3: CASSEDYRNTEAFF; DNA: TGTGCCAGCAGTGAAGATTACAGGAACACTGAAGCTTTCTTT
D: NA; J: TRBJ1-2; V: TRBV28; size: NA; CDR3: CASSSRFYGYTF; DNA: TGTGCCAGCAGTTCCAGGTTCTATGGCTACACCTTC
D: TRBD2; J: TRBJ2-5; V: TRBV30; size: NA; CDR3: CAWSVRLAGRWEQYF; DNA: TGTGCCTGGAGTGTACGGCTAGCGGGAAGATGGGAGCAGTACTTC
D: NA; J: TRBJ1-5; V: TRBV2; size: NA; CDR3: CASRSYAAGYNQPQHF; DNA: TGTGCCAGCAGGTCATACGCGGCAGGGTATAATCAGCCCCAGCATTTT